Shown below are 32 T cell receptor beta chains from a single sample sequenced in a study of response to subunit inactivated influenza vaccine. Using its own MiXCR run on the RT-PCR reads, TCRdb lists one record per CDR3 protein. The sample includes around 750,000 distinct CDR3 sequences, 21% of them seen just once. Sequences were derived from PBMCs from blood, sampled more than 4 days after vaccination. The receptors come from a man in his forties or fifties who received an inactivated influenza vaccine.

The chain links TRBV28 to TRBJ1-2; the D is unclear. Per germline, CDR1 MDHEN and CDR2 SYDVKM. V gave up 2 bases and J gave up 8 bases, with 12 bases separating them. This CDR3 has 13 amino acids. The CDR3 here is CASSLAGAGGYTF. The CDR3, as DNA: TGTGCCAGCAGTTTAGCGGGTGCTGGGGGCTACACCTTC.

The chain combines TRBV7-9 with TRBJ2-7, with unresolved D. The germline V and J ends were trimmed by 6 bases and 2 bases, with 14 bases remaining between them. The CDR3 extends over 14 amino acids. Germline V CDR1 and CDR2: SEHNR, FQNEAQ (reference sequence). The CDR3 spells CASSPARSTYEQYF. The CDR3 coding sequence is TGTGCCAGCAGTCCGGCGCGTAGCACCTACGAGCAGTACTTC. Looking up the rest from reference TRBV7-9 and TRBJ2-7 gives the full variable domain: DTGVSQNPRHKITKRGQNVTFRCDPISEHNRLYWYRQTLGQGPEFLTYFQNEAQLEKSRLLSDRFSAERPKGSFSTLEIQRTEQGDSAMYLCASSPARSTYEQYFGPGTRLTVT.

The rearrangement links TRBV2 to TRBJ2-1; 8 bases map to TRBD1. With 6 bases clipped from V and 2 bases from J, the junction kept 3 bases outside the gene matches. CDR1 is SNHLY, CDR2 FYNNEI, per germline. The length of the CDR3 is 14 residues. The CDR3 region has the DNA TGTGCCAGCAGCCGGACAGGGACCTACAATGAGCAGTTCTTC. Its translation: CASSRTGTYNEQFF.

This chain links TRBV6-2 or TRBV6-3 with TRBJ2-3; TRBD1 or TRBD2 may be the D gene (5 bases each). V lost 6 bases, J lost 4 bases, and 14 bases lay in between. CDR3 length: 14 amino acids. CDR1 is MNHEY, CDR2 SVGEGT, per germline. CDR3 sequence (DNA): TGTGCCAGCAGATCCGTCAGAGGGGCAGATACGCAGTATTTT. Protein product: CASRSVRGADTQYF.

This clonotype turned up a few times. The chain couples TRBV2 to TRBJ2-1; D is unclear. In germline, CDR1 is SNHLY, CDR2 FYNNEI. CDR3 size: 15 residues. V was pared by 4 bases and J by 0 bases, with 10 bases between. The CDR3 DNA sequence: TGTGCCAGCAGTGGTCTTGGGATCTCCTACAATGAGCAGTTCTTC. It translates to CASSGLGISYNEQFF. Supplemented by reference TRBV2 and TRBJ2-1, the full variable domain reads EPEVTQTPSHQVTQMGQEVILRCVPISNHLYFYWYRQILGQKVEFLVSFYNNEISEKSEIFDDQFSVERPDGSNFTLKIRSTKLEDSAMYFCASSGLGISYNEQFFGPGTRLTVL.

The sample holds a few counts of this clonotype. The germline gene is not matched at one end of the junction; a read error may be the cause. The rearrangement links TRBV7-9 to TRBJ2-1; 11 bases match TRBD2. The CDR3 consists of 15 residues. Germline V gene data show CDR1 as SEHNR and CDR2 as FQNEAQ (reference sequence). The CDR3 region has the DNA TGTGCCAGCAGCCTAGCGGGGGGCCTTTGGAATGAGCAGTTCTTC. It translates to CASSLAGGLWNEQFF.

The V call is TRBV11-3, the J call TRBJ2-7; D not certain. The V gene lost 1 base and the J gene lost 7 bases, with 8 bases spanning the gap. This CDR3 contains 12 residues. Germline V gene sequence: CDR1 SGHNT, CDR2 YENEEA. As DNA, the CDR3 is TGTGCCAGCAGCTTAGTCGACGGGGAGCAGTACTTC. It yields the protein CASSLVDGEQYF. Supplemented by reference TRBV11-3 and TRBJ2-7, the full variable domain reads EAGVVQSPRYKIIEKKQPVAFWCNPISGHNTLYWYLQNLGQGPELLIRYENEEAVDDSQLPKDRFSAERLKGVDSTLKIQPAELGDSAVYLCASSLVDGEQYFGPGTRLTVT.

In this sample, this clonotype turned up a few times. This sequence joins TRBV5-1 and TRBJ2-1; unclear D gene. Germline-derived CDR1 and CDR2 are SGHRS and YFSETQ. The CDR3 totals 13 residues. V was cut by 0 bases and J by 8 bases, with 9 bases left in between. The CDR3 DNA follows: TGCGCCAGCAGCTTGGGAATGGGGTATGAGCAGTTCTTC. It codes for CASSLGMGYEQFF.

This clonotype was seen many times. This sequence joins TRBV29-1 and TRBJ2-7, with 8 nucleotides matching TRBD2. CDR1 and CDR2 (germline): SQVTM, ANQGSEA. The CDR3 length is 13 residues. With 6 bases clipped from V and 4 bases from J, the junction kept 8 bases outside the gene matches. CDR3: CSVQIAGRYEQYF. The CDR3 DNA is TGCAGCGTACAGATAGCGGGAAGATACGAGCAGTACTTC.

There are many counts of this clonotype. The chain links TRBV12-3 or TRBV12-4 to TRBJ2-4; D not certain. V lost 8 bases to trimming and J lost 1 base, with 6 bases between them. The CDR3 is 12 residues long. CDR3 DNA sequence: TGTGCCAGCTCGATTGCCAAAAACATTCAGTACTTC. Translating it yields CASSIAKNIQYF.

This sequence joins TRBV25-1 and TRBJ2-2; a weak D match, TRBD1 (6 bases). The germline CDR1 and CDR2 sequences are MGHDK and SYGVNS. The V gene lost 2 bases and the J gene lost 0 bases, with 10 bases spanning the gap. There are 16 residues in the CDR3. The CDR3 loop is CASSETGWSNTGELFF. Written as DNA, the CDR3 is TGTGCCAGCAGTGAAACAGGGTGGTCGAACACCGGGGAGCTGTTTTTT.

J is TRBJ1-1 and V is TRBV12-3 or TRBV12-4; D unresolved. With 1 base removed from V and 0 bases from J, the gap between germline ends came to 9 bases. This CDR3 spans 15 amino acids. The CDR3 reads CASSLGEHLNTEAFF. CDR3 in DNA: TGTGCCAGCAGTTTAGGGGAACACTTGAACACTGAAGCTTTCTTT.

In its sample, this clonotype was seen once. The chain employs TRBV11-2 and TRBJ2-1; 8 bases are a match to TRBD2. Germline V gene sequence: CDR1 SGHAT, CDR2 FQNNGV. The CDR3 totals 19 residues. Trimming at V came to 0 bases and at J to 4 bases, leaving 14 bases not matched to a gene. The CDR3: CASSLDSRAAGVTYNEQFF. CDR3 sequence (DNA): TGTGCCAGCAGCTTAGATTCCCGGGCAGCGGGGGTAACGTACAATGAGCAGTTCTTC.

This clonotype was detected many times. The V gene is TRBV3-1, the J gene TRBJ2-5, with unresolved D. Per germline, CDR1 LGHDT and CDR2 YNNKEL (reference sequence). This CDR3 spans 12 amino acids. V was cut by 0 bases and J by 5 bases, with 4 bases left in between. The CDR3 here is CASSQDLETQYF. The CDR3 coding sequence is TGTGCCAGCAGCCAAGACCTGGAGACCCAGTACTTC.

This clonotype occurred once. The rearrangement uses TRBV18 and TRBJ2-2; unclear D gene. The length of the CDR3 is 16 residues. CDR1 and CDR2 (germline): KGHSH, LQKENI. The V gene lost 3 bases and the J gene lost 0 bases, with 11 bases spanning the gap. Here the CDR3 DNA reads TGTGCCAGCTCACCTGTAGGCAGCTCGAACACCGGGGAGCTGTTTTTT. It translates to CASSPVGSSNTGELFF.

This clonotype was seen only a few times. This chain connects TRBV5-5 to TRBJ2-1; TRBD1 matches at 11 bases. After removal of 0 bases from V and 6 bases from J, the junction contained 2 bases not matched to a gene. The CDR3 length is 15 residues. Germline CDR1 reads SGHKS; CDR2 reads YYEKEE (reference sequence). CDR3 sequence (DNA): TGTGCCAGCAGCTTGGCCGGGACAGGGGGCAATGAGCAGTTCTTC. It is translated as CASSLAGTGGNEQFF.

This clonotype occurred a few times. The V gene is TRBV24-1, the J gene TRBJ2-1; 10 bases align to TRBD2. The V segment lost 3 bases and the J segment 8 bases; nucleotides outside the gene matches: 9. This CDR3 is built from 16 residues. CDR1 KGHDR and CDR2 SFDVKD come from the germline V gene. The CDR3 DNA follows: TGTGCCACCAGTGATCAAACTAGCGGGACTATCGATGAGCAGTTCTTC. Translation: CATSDQTSGTIDEQFF.

This clonotype came up a few times. CDR3 in DNA: TGCGCCAGCAGCGAGCGGGACAGGAGTTCTGGAAACACCATATATTTT. Translating gives CASSERDRSSGNTIYF. The chain combines TRBV5-1 with TRBJ1-3; 8 bases align to TRBD1. The CDR3 extends over 16 amino acids. Trimming at V came to 4 bases and at J to 1 base, leaving 7 bases not matched to a gene. Per the germline V gene, CDR1 is SGHRS and CDR2 is YFSETQ.

This chain joins TRBV7-9 and TRBJ1-2; 9 nucleotides align to TRBD1. Germline CDR1 is SEHNR and CDR2 is FQNEAQ (reference sequence). CDR3 length equals 14 residues. With 1 base clipped from V and 7 bases from J, the junction kept 4 bases outside the gene matches. The CDR3 DNA sequence: TGTGCCAGCAGCTTAGACGAACAGGGGGCTGGCTACACCTTC. It encodes CASSLDEQGAGYTF. Full variable domain (outside the CDR3, taken from reference TRBV7-9 and TRBJ1-2): DTGVSQNPRHKITKRGQNVTFRCDPISEHNRLYWYRQTLGQGPEFLTYFQNEAQLEKSRLLSDRFSAERPKGSFSTLEIQRTEQGDSAMYLCASSLDEQGAGYTFGSGTRLTVV.

The chain employs TRBV11-2 and TRBJ2-3; 7 nucleotides line up with TRBD2. V shed 4 bases and J 2 bases; nucleotides not matched to a gene: 6. CDR1 is SGHAT, CDR2 FQNNGV, per germline. The CDR3 covers 15 residues. The DNA of the CDR3 is TGTGCCAGCAGCTCGCTAGCGGATTTCACAGATACGCAGTATTTT. It translates to CASSSLADFTDTQYF.

The chain recombines TRBV2 with TRBJ2-3; D gene unclear. V gave up 6 bases and J gave up 5 bases, with 18 bases separating them. Germline V CDR1 and CDR2: SNHLY, FYNNEI. CDR3 length: 15 amino acids. DNA of the CDR3: TGTGCCAGCAGCCCTCCGGCCCTACTCGGAGATACGCAGTATTTT. Translating it yields CASSPPALLGDTQYF. The full variable domain, in which reference TRBV2 and TRBJ2-3 provide the parts outside the CDR3, is EPEVTQTPSHQVTQMGQEVILRCVPISNHLYFYWYRQILGQKVEFLVSFYNNEISEKSEIFDDQFSVERPDGSNFTLKIRSTKLEDSAMYFCASSPPALLGDTQYFGPGTRLTVL.

The CDR3 region is CASSPTSQGSVHGYTF. CDR3 bases: TGCGCCAGCAGCCCAACATCACAGGGAAGTGTTCATGGCTACACCTTC. This chain uses TRBV4-1 with TRBJ1-2; D perhaps matches TRBD1 (6 bases). CDR1 is MGHRA, CDR2 YSYEKL, per germline. This CDR3 has 16 amino acids. Deletions cut 4 bases from V and 6 bases from J, with 21 bases between.

This clonotype was seen once. J is TRBJ2-7 and V is TRBV20-1; 8 nucleotides agree with TRBD1. V lost 5 bases, J lost 3 bases, and 6 bases stayed unmatched. The CDR3 sequence is 13 residues long. From germline, CDR1 is DFQATT and CDR2 SNEGSKA (reference sequence). Here the CDR3 reads CSAAGTGFYEQYF. The CDR3 DNA reads as TGCAGTGCTGCCGGGACAGGTTTCTACGAGCAGTACTTC.

The V call is TRBV10-3, the J call TRBJ1-5, with D unresolved. CDR1 is ENHRY and CDR2 is SYGVKD in the germline V gene. The V and J ends lost 2 bases and 0 bases respectively, with 14 bases between them. The CDR3 is 17 residues long. CDR3: CAISEGLSTYSNQPQHF. The CDR3 DNA sequence: TGTGCCATCAGTGAGGGCCTCAGCACTTATAGCAATCAGCCCCAGCATTTT.

Only a few counts were recorded for this clonotype. This chain joins TRBV12-3 or TRBV12-4 and TRBJ1-4, with D uncertain. The CDR3 totals 12 residues. Trimming removed 6 bases from V and 5 bases from J, with 7 bases in between. The CDR3 bases are TGTGCCAGCAGGTTCCCGAATGAAAAACTGTTTTTT. This encodes CASRFPNEKLFF.

The chain links TRBV5-5 to TRBJ2-7, with 8 bases that match TRBD1. Per the germline V gene, CDR1 is SGHKS and CDR2 is YYEKEE (reference sequence). The trim removed 2 bases at V and 6 bases at J, leaving 4 bases unmatched. This CDR3 is 13 amino acids long. Here the CDR3 DNA reads TGTGCCAGCAGCTTCCAGGGGGCCGTCGAGCAGTACTTC. Translation gives CASSFQGAVEQYF.

The chain couples TRBV5-1 to TRBJ2-2; D gene uncertain. The V end was cut by 1 base, the J end by 0 bases, with 10 bases between. The CDR3 loop spans 16 amino acids. Germline assignment: CDR1 SGHRS and CDR2 YFSETQ. The DNA of the CDR3 is TGCGCCAGCAGCTTGTGGGCAGGAGCGAACACCGGGGAGCTGTTTTTT. Translating it yields CASSLWAGANTGELFF.

This clonotype has a handful of counts. This chain uses TRBV6-2 or TRBV6-3 with TRBJ2-7; D is possibly TRBD2 (6 bases). This CDR3 contains 15 residues. CDR1 MNHEY and CDR2 SVGEGT come from the germline V gene. V was pared by 1 base and J by 1 base, with 11 bases between. CDR3 bases: TGTGCCAGCAGTTACTGGCTAGCGAGTTCCTACGAGCAGTACTTC. This gives the protein CASSYWLASSYEQYF.

The chain carries TRBV5-1 and TRBJ2-2; maybe TRBD1 (5 bases). This CDR3 comprises 15 residues. Trimming took 3 bases from V and 5 from J, leaving 14 bases between them. Germline V gene lookup returns CDR1 SGHRS and CDR2 YFSETQ. CDR3 coding DNA: TGCGCCAGCAGCTCCCGCAGGGTTGAAACCGGGGAGCTGTTTTTT. Translation: CASSSRRVETGELFF.

There are a few counts of this clonotype. The chain uses TRBV12-3 or TRBV12-4 and TRBJ1-1; D ambiguous. The V end lost 1 base, the J end lost 7 bases, and 7 bases lay between the germline ends. This CDR3 contains 12 residues. As DNA, the CDR3 is TGTGCCAGCAGTTTAGGGTGGAGTGAAGCTTTCTTT. Translated: CASSLGWSEAFF.

The chain links TRBV5-5 to TRBJ2-6; D uncertain. V gave up 0 bases and J gave up 13 bases, with 8 bases separating them. Germline V gene sequence: CDR1 SGHKS, CDR2 YYEKEE (reference sequence). CDR3 length equals 12 residues. CDR3 region: CASSLDGQVLTF. CDR3 DNA: TGTGCCAGCAGCTTGGACGGTCAGGTCCTGACTTTC. The whole variable domain, filled in from reference TRBV5-5 and TRBJ2-6, reads DAGVTQSPTHLIKTRGQQVTLRCSPISGHKSVSWYQQVLGQGPQFIFQYYEKEERGRGNFPDRFSARQFPNYSSELNVNALLLGDSALYLCASSLDGQVLTFGAGSRLTVL.

This chain uses TRBV29-1 with TRBJ2-5; 7 bases line up with TRBD1. J gave up 4 bases and V 5 bases, and 7 bases lay outside the gene matches. Germline V lookup: CDR1 SQVTM, CDR2 ANQGSEA. The CDR3 has 13 amino acids. DNA for the CDR3: TGCAGCGTTCAGGGGGTCCTGGGAGAGACCCAGTACTTC. Residues: CSVQGVLGETQYF.